This T cell receptor beta chain was documented in a study of T cell repertoires in cytomegalovirus infection. Study context: Selected CMV epitopes included recently identified HLA-C-restricted ones as well as well-studied HLA-B-restricted ones. Matching HLA type, along with CMV infection, was indicated by public TCR beta signatures. The study, taken as a whole, reports: Cumulative frequency (of public TCR beta family members) identified carriers of CMV plus the relevant HLA.

MiXCR was run by TCRdb on the reads, yielding one entry per CDR3 protein. Of 310,000 or so distinct CDR3 sequences detected, 20% to 25% appear once; the ten largest clones hold 10% to 15%. This clonotype was picked up a small number of times. Its antigen is still unknown. V lost 5 bases, J lost 2 bases, and 16 bases lay in between. This CDR3 comprises 16 residues. Germline loops: CDR1 LNHDA, CDR2 SQIVND (reference sequence). This chain uses TRBV19 with TRBJ2-1; unclear D gene. The sequence derives from a human donor in good health (CMV status not recorded). Some clones in this sample may be carry-over from other donors' samples. This material consisted of cultured PBMCs, taken from culture after CMV antigen stimulation. The DNA for the CDR3 is TGTGCCAGTAGTTCGAGTGGGCCTAGGCCCTACAATGAGCAGTTCTTC. As protein: CASSSSGPRPYNEQFF.